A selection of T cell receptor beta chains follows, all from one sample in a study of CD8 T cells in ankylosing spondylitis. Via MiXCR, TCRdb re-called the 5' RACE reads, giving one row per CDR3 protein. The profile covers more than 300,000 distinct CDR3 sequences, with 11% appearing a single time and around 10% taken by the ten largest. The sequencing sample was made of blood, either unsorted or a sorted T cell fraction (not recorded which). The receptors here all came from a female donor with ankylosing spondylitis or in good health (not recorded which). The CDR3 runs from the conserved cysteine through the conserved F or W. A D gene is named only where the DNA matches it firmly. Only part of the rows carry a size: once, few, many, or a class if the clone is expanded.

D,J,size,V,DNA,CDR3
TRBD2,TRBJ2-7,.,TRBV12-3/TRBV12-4,TGTGCCAGCAGCCTGACTAGCGGGGGGAGGAGCGAGCAGTACTTC,CASSLTSGGRSEQYF
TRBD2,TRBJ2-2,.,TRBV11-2,TGTGCCAGCAGCCCCCCGGGGGGACTAGCGCTGACCGGGGAGCTGTTTTTT,CASSPPGGLALTGELFF
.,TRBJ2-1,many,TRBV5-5,TGTGCCAGCAGATTGACAGGAGGCTCCTACAATGAGCAGTTCTTC,CASRLTGGSYNEQFF
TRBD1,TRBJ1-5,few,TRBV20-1,TGCAGTGCTAGATCGGACAGGGGAAGCAATCAGCCCCAGCATTTT,CSARSDRGSNQPQHF
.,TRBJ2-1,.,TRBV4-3,TGCGCCAGCAGCCAAGAGGATAGCGGCACGAATGAGCAGTTCTTC,CASSQEDSGTNEQFF
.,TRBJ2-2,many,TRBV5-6,TGTGCCAGCAGCTTGGGCGGGACGAACACCGGGGAGCTGTTTTTT,CASSLGGTNTGELFF
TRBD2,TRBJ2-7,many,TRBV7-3,TGTGCCAGCAGCTTACAAAGAATCGGGGGGATCGAGCAGTACTTC,CASSLQRIGGIEQYF
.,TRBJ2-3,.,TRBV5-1,TGCGCCAGCAGCTTGGACAGTAAGGAGGGAGATACGCAGTATTTT,CASSLDSKEGDTQYF
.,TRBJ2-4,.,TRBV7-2,TGTGCCAACAGCTTGGGACCCCTAAGGGGCAAAAACATTCAGTACTTC,CANSLGPLRGKNIQYF
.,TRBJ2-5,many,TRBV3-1,TGTGCCAGCACCATCCAAGAGACCCAGTACTTC,CASTIQETQYF
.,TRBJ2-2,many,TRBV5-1,TGCGCCAGCAGCAGTACAGGGAACACCGGGGAGCTGTTTTTT,CASSSTGNTGELFF
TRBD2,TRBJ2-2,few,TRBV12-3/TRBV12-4,TGTGCCAGCAGCCCTAGCGGGGGAACGAGTGGCGGGGAGCTGTTTTTT,CASSPSGGTSGGELFF
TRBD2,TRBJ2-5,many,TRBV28,TGTGCCAGCAGTACTCCTAGCGGGGGGATCCAAGAGACCCAGTACTTC,CASSTPSGGIQETQYF
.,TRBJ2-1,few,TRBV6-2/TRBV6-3,TGTGCCAGCAAAAGAGGTGGCTCCTACAATGAGCAGTTCTTC,CASKRGGSYNEQFF
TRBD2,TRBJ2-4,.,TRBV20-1,TGCTGTGCTCCTTTTCGGACTAGCGGGACCAAAAACATTCAGTACTTC,CCAPFRTSGTKNIQYF
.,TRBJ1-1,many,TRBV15,TGTGCCACCAGCAGAGATGGTGGTTCTGAAGCTTTCTTT,CATSRDGGSEAFF
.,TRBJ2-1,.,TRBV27,TGTGCCAGCAAGGGTATCTACAATGAGCAGTTCTTC,CASKGIYNEQFF
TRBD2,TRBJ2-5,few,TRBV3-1,TGTGCCAGCAGACCCTCAACCCGACTAGCGGGAGCTGGGGAGACCCAGTACTTC,CASRPSTRLAGAGETQYF
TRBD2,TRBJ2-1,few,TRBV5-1,TGCGCCAGCAGCCACACAACTAGCGGGATAATCAATGAGCAGTTCTTC,CASSHTTSGIINEQFF
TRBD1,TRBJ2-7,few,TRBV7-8,TGTGCCAGCAGCTTAGTGAGGGGACAGGGCGTCCACGAGCAGTACTTC,CASSLVRGQGVHEQYF
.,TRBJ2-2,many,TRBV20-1,TGCAGTGCTAGAGAGCGGGACATCCTCACCGGGGAGCTGTTTTTT,CSARERDILTGELFF
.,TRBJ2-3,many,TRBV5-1,TGCGCCAGCAGCTTATCCGGGACTTCTAGCACAGATACGCAGTATTTT,CASSLSGTSSTDTQYF
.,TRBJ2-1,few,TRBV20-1,TGTAGTGCTCCGGGAGCCGCTGGCGATGAGCAGTTCTTC,CSAPGAAGDEQFF
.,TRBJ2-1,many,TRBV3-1,TGTGCCAGCAGCCAAAGCGGAGGTGAGCAGTTCTTC,CASSQSGGEQFF
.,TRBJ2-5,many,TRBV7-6,TGTGCCAGCAGCTTAGGTGGCGGGTACCACCAAGAGACCCAGTACTTC,CASSLGGGYHQETQYF
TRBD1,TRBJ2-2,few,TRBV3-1,TGTGCCAGCAGCCATAGAAGGGGGCTGAACACCGGGGAGCTGTTTTTT,CASSHRRGLNTGELFF
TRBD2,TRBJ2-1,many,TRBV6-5,TGTGCCAGCAGTTACGCTAGCGGGGGGCCCTACAATGAGCAGTTCTTC,CASSYASGGPYNEQFF
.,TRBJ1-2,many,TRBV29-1,TGCAGCGTTGGTTCGCAGGGGCAGGGCTACACCTTC,CSVGSQGQGYTF
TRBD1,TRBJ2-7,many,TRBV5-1,TGCGCCAGCGGGACAGGGATGTCCTACGAGCAGTACTTC,CASGTGMSYEQYF
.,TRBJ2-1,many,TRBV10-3,TGTGCCATCAGTGGGGCCGTACTCAATGAGCAGTTCTTC,CAISGAVLNEQFF
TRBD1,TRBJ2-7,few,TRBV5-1,TGCGCCAGCAGCAACGGACAGGGGGCCTACGAGCAGTACTTC,CASSNGQGAYEQYF
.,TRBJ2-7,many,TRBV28,TGTGCCAGCATCTCCTTGGGGGACGGAGAATTCCACGAGCAGTACTTC,CASISLGDGEFHEQYF
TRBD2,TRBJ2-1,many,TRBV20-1,TGCAGTGCTAGAAGGAGCGGGACCTCCTACAATGAGCAGTTCTTC,CSARRSGTSYNEQFF
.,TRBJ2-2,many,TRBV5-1,TGCGCCAGCAGCGAAACGCCCACCGGGGAGCTGTTTTTT,CASSETPTGELFF
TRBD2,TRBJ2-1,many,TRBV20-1,TGCAGTGCTTCAGGGACTAGCGGGAGTCACAATGAGCAGTTCTTC,CSASGTSGSHNEQFF
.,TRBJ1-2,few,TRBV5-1,TGCGCCAGCAGCTTGGAGAGGACAGCCAGAGGCTACACCTTC,CASSLERTARGYTF
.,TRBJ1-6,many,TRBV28,TGTGCCAGCAGTTTATTTTCACTAGGGAGGAGGCGTAATTCACCCCTCCACTTT,CASSLFSLGRRRNSPLHF
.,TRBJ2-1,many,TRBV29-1,TGCAGCCAGACAGGCCTTAATGAGCAGTTCTTC,CSQTGLNEQFF
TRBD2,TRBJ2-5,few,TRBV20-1,TGCAGTGTATTAGCGGGAGGGGCCAGGGAGACCCAGTACTTC,CSVLAGGARETQYF
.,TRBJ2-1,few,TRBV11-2,TGTGCCAGCAGCTTATACCAGGCCAATGAGCAGTTCTTC,CASSLYQANEQFF
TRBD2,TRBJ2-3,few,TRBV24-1,TGTGCCACCAGTGGTCAACAAAGGAGCGGGGGTACCCCCGCAGATACGCAGTATTTT,CATSGQQRSGGTPADTQYF
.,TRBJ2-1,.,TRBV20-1,TGCAGTGCTGTGGATATCTCCTACAATGAGCAGTTCTTC,CSAVDISYNEQFF